One and the same sample provided the 9 T cell receptor beta chains below, sequenced in a study of blood T cell repertoires in COVID-19. Profiled with immunoSEQ multiplex PCR; TCRdb holds only in-frame clones, not every one. Here the sample spans about 77,000 clones, about 80% being singletons. The sequenced material came from peripheral blood. All receptors derive from a woman between 65 and 79 years old with acute or convalescent COVID-19.

This clone came up once. The chain couples TRBV11-1 to TRBJ2-1; no definite D call. The germline gives CDR1 SGHAT, CDR2 FQDESV (reference sequence). The V gene lost 3 bases and the J gene lost 0 bases, with 9 bases spanning the gap. The CDR3 runs 15 residues. The CDR3 spells CASSFGSYSYNEQFF. CDR3 nucleotides: TGTGCCAGCAGCTTCGGGTCCTACTCCTACAATGAGCAGTTCTTC.

In its sample, this clone was seen once. V usage is TRBV2 and J usage is TRBJ2-5; D might be TRBD2 (6 bases). The ends were cut back, 6 bases at V and 0 bases at J, with 20 bases in the middle. Germline CDR1 is SNHLY and CDR2 is FYNNEI. The CDR3 consists of 17 residues. CDR3 protein: CASSSERAGLYQETQYF. DNA of the CDR3: TGTGCCAGCAGCTCCGAGAGAGCGGGCTTGTACCAAGAGACCCAGTACTTC.

The chain employs TRBV9 and TRBJ2-5; 10 nucleotides align to TRBD2. The J segment lost 5 bases and the V segment lost 1 base, leaving 5 bases of the junction unmatched. Germline CDR1 SGDLS, CDR2 YYNGEE. The CDR3 spans 15 residues. Here the CDR3 reads CASSVLAGVRETQYF. CDR3 sequence (DNA): TGTGCCAGCAGCGTACTAGCGGGGGTTAGGGAGACCCAGTACTTC.

V gene TRBV10-3 combines with J gene TRBJ1-2; D not resolved. The CDR3 consists of 15 residues. V was cut by 1 base and J by 2 bases, with 11 bases left in between. Germline CDR1 reads ENHRY; CDR2 reads SYGVKD. CDR3 sequence (DNA): TGTGCCATCAGTGAGTACGTGCAGTCCAACTATGGCTACACCTTC. Its protein product is CAISEYVQSNYGYTF.

The CDR3 nucleotides are TGCAGCGTTGAGAGGTCGAACACTGAAGCTTTCTTT. This encodes CSVERSNTEAFF. The J gene is TRBJ1-1, the V gene TRBV29-1; D gene ambiguous. This CDR3 is built from 12 residues. Germline V gene lookup returns CDR1 SQVTM and CDR2 ANQGSEA. The V end lost 3 bases, the J end lost 1 base, and 6 bases lay between the germline ends.

The chain joins TRBV6-2 or TRBV6-3 to TRBJ1-5, with unresolved D. This CDR3 spans 15 amino acids. CDR1 is MNHEY and CDR2 is SVGEGT in the germline V gene. Trimming removed 3 bases at V and 3 bases at J, with 12 bases between. CDR3 nucleotides: TGTGCCAGCAGTTATGTCGGGTCTTCCAATCAGCCCCAGCATTTT. The encoded protein is CASSYVGSSNQPQHF.

The V call is TRBV13, the J call TRBJ1-4, with TRBD1 matching over 7 bases. There are 15 residues in the CDR3. J was trimmed by 0 bases and V by 5 bases; bases with no gene match: 3. The germline CDR1 and CDR2 sequences are PRHDT and FYEKMQ (reference sequence). The CDR3 nucleotides read TGTGCCAGCAGCCTCGGGACAGCAACTAATGAAAAACTGTTTTTT. Translated: CASSLGTATNEKLFF.

This chain uses TRBV9 with TRBJ2-1; TRBD1 matches at 7 bases. The V segment lost 3 bases and the J segment 2 bases; nucleotides outside the gene matches: 8. Germline V CDR1 and CDR2: SGDLS, YYNGEE. The CDR3 contains 16 residues. The CDR3 protein is CASSAPGGRPYNEQFF. CDR3 DNA: TGTGCCAGCAGCGCTCCAGGGGGTCGACCCTACAATGAGCAGTTCTTC.

The CDR3 protein is CASSDRDRNYGYTF. CDR3 DNA: TGTGCCAGCAGCGACCGGGACAGGAACTATGGCTACACCTTC. This sequence joins TRBV9 and TRBJ1-2; 8 bases fit TRBD1. J gave up 2 bases and V 3 bases, and 3 bases lay outside the gene matches. CDR3 length equals 14 residues. Germline V gives CDR1 SGDLS, CDR2 YYNGEE.